This T cell receptor beta chain emerged from a study of blood T cell repertoires in COVID-19. Study-wide background: There were acute and convalescent COVID-19 samples, and they came from the United States, Italy and Spain. PBMCs, B-cell-depleted T cells, or T cells provided the cDNA or gDNA that made up the material.

V was cut by 4 bases and J by 2 bases, with 14 bases left in between. The CDR3 consists of 15 residues. Per the germline V gene, CDR1 is MNHEY and CDR2 is SVGAGI. Original processing notes: The assay estimated nucleated cells by amplifying reference gene primers. Repertoires were generated with immunoSEQ multiplex PCR, while TCRdb's copy carries only in-frame clones and drops some. That table supplies the V and J calls and clone size; D and trimming were determined from the DNA. The sample consists of 120,000 to 150,000 clones, approximately 86% of them appearing once. This sequence originates from an older woman with acute or convalescent COVID-19. The chain has TRBV6-5 and TRBJ1-2; tentative D call: TRBD1 (5 bases). Sequencing input: peripheral blood. CDR3: CASSSPGLPNYGYTF. The CDR3 DNA sequence: TGTGCCAGCAGTTCGCCGGGACTCCCGAACTATGGCTACACCTTC.